This T cell receptor (beta chain) derives from a study of T cells in Graves' hyperthyroidism and ophthalmopathy (dated by TCRdb to between 2018 and 2021). With respect to the entire study: To identify distinguishing TCR V-J signatures, a discovery cohort of 90 to 100 patients was used, comprising 43 with Graves' ophthalmopathy and 57 with stable Graves' hyperthyroidism. In over five Graves' hyperthyroidism patients, the study also compared T-cell repertoires from thyroid tissue with T-cell repertoires from blood. The paper reports TCR Vbeta CDR3 sequencing of roughly 140 peripheral blood samples: under 45 ophthalmopathy, under 85 hyperthyroidism and around 17 progressor patients. Whether ophthalmopathy could be predicted prospectively was tested in an independent validation cohort made up of 18 to 20 hyperthyroidism patients plus 17 patients who later progressed to ophthalmopathy. After blood sampling, hyperthyroidism patients were treated with methimazole at a starting dose of 30 mg daily, and ophthalmopathy patients were treated with high-dose intravenous methylprednisolone. The 85 to 100 discovery patients were randomly split 7:3 into training and test sets. The research as a whole found: In validation, the model predicted progression to ophthalmopathy with roughly 66% sensitivity and approximately 78% specificity, a median of around 6.6 months before onset. Sample size was not statistically predetermined, and blinding of investigators to group allocation was not performed. Ophthalmopathy was separated from stable hyperthyroidism by a 13 V-J signature model, with approximately 86% sensitivity and 81% to 83% specificity obtained in cross-validation and 80%/75% obtained in testing. Most expanded thyroid clonotypes (frequency above 0.001) were also detected in blood, suggesting blood repertoires may reflect thyroid immune responses.

The study excluded patients with uncontrolled infections, other autoimmune diseases, pregnancy or lactation. Diagnoses were based on clinical symptoms, serum thyroxine and TRAb, thyroid ultrasound and orbital computed tomography. Total RNA was extracted using Trizol reagent, and RNA quality was assessed on an Agilent 2100 Bioanalyzer. Inclusive of the bounding cysteine and phenylalanine, the CDR3 is 15 residues long. The kept DNA is CDR3 alone, 45 bases in frame from the first base. V is clipped by 4 bases and J by 1 base, and the sequence between their germline boundaries is 16 bases long. CDR1 SQVTM and CDR2 ANQGSEA are derived from the germline V gene. This clonotype was counted ten times or more. Its antigen is unknown. Per-base quality was not reported, and no clone a single base away is much larger than it. Amplification of TCR beta CDR3 regions was carried out from RNA transcripts. The first round of RT-PCR for the TCR CDR3 was performed with the HTBI primer set and the Qiagen OneStep RT-PCR kit. A second multiplex PCR round built the libraries, followed by size selection and purification. Libraries were sequenced paired-end with 100 bp reads on an Illumina HiSeq2000. The paper's processing steps were these. Raw data were processed with SOAPnuke, discarding reads with adapters, uncalled bases, mean Phred below 15, or no exact constant-primer or identifier match. COPE v1.2.5 was used to merge high-quality paired reads, and clonotypes were defined as unique nucleotide sequences. MiTCR v1.1 was used to align clonotypes to the IMGT TRBV, TRBD and TRBJ reference segments. The analysis was restricted to V-J combinations with a frequency above 0.0001, which together covered 99% to 99.2% of the repertoires. A TCS score was defined as the ratio between F50 (clonal expansion) and ExV (chaos), using BLOSUM62-based TCRdist between CDR3 peptides within each V-J. Welch's t-statistics and random forest reduced some 510 V-J features to roughly 13, which were used in a naive Bayes classifier (R e1071). The Morisita-Horn index was used to measure how similar the thyroid and blood repertoires were. In-frame beta chains were kept once TCRdb had trimmed the public reads at Q25 with fastp and called clones with MiXCR. Rows are unified per CDR3 protein, each entry keeping the most common DNA and genes. The V and J calls and clone size come from TCRdb's table, not from the authors' own analysis. The sample contains 660,000 or so distinct CDR3 sequences, 40% to 55% of them found a single time. Of the sample, less than 9.5% falls within the top ten clones.

This chain joins TRBV29-1 to TRBJ1-2, with the D gene uncertain. Material: peripheral blood or thyroid tissue (not recorded which). This clonotype originated in an adult man with Graves' disease, either hyperthyroidism or ophthalmopathy (not recorded which). The CDR3 protein sequence reads: CSVGGGRGINYGYTF. The nucleotide sequence reads TGCAGCGTTGGGGGTGGACGAGGGATTAACTATGGCTACACCTTC. The full variable domain, with segments outside the CDR3 supplied by the reference TRBV29-1 and TRBJ1-2 proteins, appears as SAVISQKPSRDICQRGTSLTIQCQVDSQVTMMFWYRQQPGQSLTLIATANQGSEATYESGFVIDKFPISRPNLTFSTLTVSNMSPEDSSIYLCSVGGGRGINYGYTFGSGTRLTVV.